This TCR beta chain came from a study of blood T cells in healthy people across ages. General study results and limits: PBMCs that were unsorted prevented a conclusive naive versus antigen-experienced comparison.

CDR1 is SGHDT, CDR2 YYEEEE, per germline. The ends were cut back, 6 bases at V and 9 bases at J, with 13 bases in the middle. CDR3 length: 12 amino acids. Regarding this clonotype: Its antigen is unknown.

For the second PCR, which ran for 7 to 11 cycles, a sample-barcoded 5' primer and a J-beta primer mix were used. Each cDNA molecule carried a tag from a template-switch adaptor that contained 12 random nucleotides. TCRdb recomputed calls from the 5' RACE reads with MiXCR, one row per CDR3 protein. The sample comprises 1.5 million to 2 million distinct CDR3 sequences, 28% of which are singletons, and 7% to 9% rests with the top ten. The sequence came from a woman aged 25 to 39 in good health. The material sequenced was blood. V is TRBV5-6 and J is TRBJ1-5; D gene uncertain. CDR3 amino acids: CASNYLEGPQHF. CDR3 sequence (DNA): TGTGCCAGCAACTATCTGGAGGGGCCCCAGCATTTT.